This T cell receptor (beta chain) is drawn from a study of T cell repertoires in cytomegalovirus infection. Across the whole study: Selected CMV epitopes included recently identified HLA-C-restricted ones as well as well-studied HLA-B-restricted ones. Both CMV infection and a matching HLA type were indicated by public TCR beta signatures.

TCRdb independently ran MiXCR on the reads; one entry per CDR3 protein. The repertoire consists of 450,000 to 650,000 distinct CDR3 sequences, with 40% occurring once and the leading ten covering 48%. The study's findings and limits: Cumulative public TCR beta family frequency identified CMV carriers with the relevant HLA. It was HLA-C-restricted CMV-specific TCR beta clonotypes that dominated the response ex vivo.

This clonotype has at least ten counts. The target antigen is unknown. Material: cultured PBMCs, obtained from culture after CMV antigen stimulation. This TCR derives from a human donor in good health (CMV status not recorded). Some clones in this sample may be carry-over from other donors' samples.

The CDR3 region has the DNA TGTGCCAGCAGCTTATCAGCGGGGTTATCCTACAATGAGCAGTTCTTC. This translates into CASSLSAGLSYNEQFF. The chain is built from TRBV7-2 and TRBJ2-1, with 7 bases that match TRBD2. The CDR3 extends over 16 amino acids. V shed 2 bases, J shed 1 base, and the junction held 5 bases outside the gene matches. Germline-derived CDR1 and CDR2 are SGHTA and FQGNSA.